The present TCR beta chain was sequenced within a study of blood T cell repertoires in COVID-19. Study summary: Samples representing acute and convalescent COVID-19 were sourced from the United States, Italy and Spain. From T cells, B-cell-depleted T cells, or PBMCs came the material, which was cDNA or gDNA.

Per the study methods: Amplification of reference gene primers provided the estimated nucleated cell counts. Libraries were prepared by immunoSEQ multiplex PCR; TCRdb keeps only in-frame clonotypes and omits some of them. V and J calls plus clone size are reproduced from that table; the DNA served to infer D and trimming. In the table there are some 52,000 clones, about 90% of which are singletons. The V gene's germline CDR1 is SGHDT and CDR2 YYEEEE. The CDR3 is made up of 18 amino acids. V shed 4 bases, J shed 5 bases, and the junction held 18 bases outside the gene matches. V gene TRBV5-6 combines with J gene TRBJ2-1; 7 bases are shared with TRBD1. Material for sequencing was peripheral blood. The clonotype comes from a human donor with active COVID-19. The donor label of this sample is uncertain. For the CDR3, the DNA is TGTGCCAGCAGCACTCGTTACCTAAACCGGGACAGAAACAATGAGCAGTTCTTC. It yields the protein CASSTRYLNRDRNNEQFF.